This T cell receptor beta chain is from a study of PD-1 blockade in classical Hodgkin lymphoma. The study's findings and limits: While CD8+ TCR diversity did not rise significantly by C4D1, CD4+ TCR diversity did. A reduction in baseline TCR diversity was reportedly seen in newly diagnosed patients relative to healthy donors. Possibly reflecting disease activity or prior therapy, repertoire differences have causes that remain undefined.

About this clone itself: Its antigen is as yet unknown.

Per germline, CDR1 SGHDN and CDR2 FVKESK. The V and J ends lost 3 bases and 7 bases respectively, with 21 bases between them. This CDR3 is 17 amino acids long. Every single patient, without exception, relapsed after autologous stem cell transplantation, and brentuximab vedotin exposure varied. The study recorded best responses of complete response, partial response or progressive disease. The protocol was immunoSEQ multiplex PCR, while the TCRdb copy is restricted to in-frame clones and leaves out a portion. The sample includes roughly 42,000 clones, over 55% seen only once; the top ten take approximately 3%.

The sequences come from peripheral blood mononuclear cells (PBMCs), collected at baseline. The rearrangement joins TRBV14 to TRBJ1-4; perhaps TRBD1 as D (6 bases). The source is a human donor with classical Hodgkin lymphoma. The CDR3 reads CASSHATGWGHGEKLFF. DNA of the CDR3: TGTGCCAGCAGCCATGCAACGGGGTGGGGACACGGTGAAAAACTGTTTTTT.